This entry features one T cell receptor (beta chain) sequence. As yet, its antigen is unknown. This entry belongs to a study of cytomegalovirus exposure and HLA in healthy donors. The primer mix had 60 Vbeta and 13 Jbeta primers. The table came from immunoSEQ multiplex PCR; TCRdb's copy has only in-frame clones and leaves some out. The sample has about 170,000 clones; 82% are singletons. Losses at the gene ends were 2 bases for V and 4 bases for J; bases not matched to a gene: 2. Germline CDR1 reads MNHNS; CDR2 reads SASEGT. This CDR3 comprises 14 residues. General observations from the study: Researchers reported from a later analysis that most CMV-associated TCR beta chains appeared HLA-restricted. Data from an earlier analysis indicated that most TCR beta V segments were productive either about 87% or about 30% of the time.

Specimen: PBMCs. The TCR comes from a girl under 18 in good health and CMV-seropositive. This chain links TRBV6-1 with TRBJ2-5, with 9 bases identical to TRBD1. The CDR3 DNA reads TGTGCCAGCAGTGAACAGGACAGGGGAGAGACCCAGTACTTC. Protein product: CASSEQDRGETQYF.